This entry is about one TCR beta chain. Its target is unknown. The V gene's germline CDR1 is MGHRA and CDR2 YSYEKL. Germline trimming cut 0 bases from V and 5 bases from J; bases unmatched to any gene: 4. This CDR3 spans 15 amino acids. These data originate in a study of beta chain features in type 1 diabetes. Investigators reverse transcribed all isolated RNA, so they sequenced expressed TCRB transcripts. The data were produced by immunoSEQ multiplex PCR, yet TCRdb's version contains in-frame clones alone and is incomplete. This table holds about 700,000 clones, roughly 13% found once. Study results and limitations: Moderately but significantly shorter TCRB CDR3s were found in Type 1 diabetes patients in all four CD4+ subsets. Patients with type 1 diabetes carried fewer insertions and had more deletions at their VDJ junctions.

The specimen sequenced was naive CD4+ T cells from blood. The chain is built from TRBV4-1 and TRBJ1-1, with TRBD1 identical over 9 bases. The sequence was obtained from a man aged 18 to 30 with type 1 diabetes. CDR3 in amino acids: CASSQEGTGRTEAFF. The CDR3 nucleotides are TGCGCCAGCAGCCAAGAGGGGACAGGGAGGACTGAAGCTTTCTTT.